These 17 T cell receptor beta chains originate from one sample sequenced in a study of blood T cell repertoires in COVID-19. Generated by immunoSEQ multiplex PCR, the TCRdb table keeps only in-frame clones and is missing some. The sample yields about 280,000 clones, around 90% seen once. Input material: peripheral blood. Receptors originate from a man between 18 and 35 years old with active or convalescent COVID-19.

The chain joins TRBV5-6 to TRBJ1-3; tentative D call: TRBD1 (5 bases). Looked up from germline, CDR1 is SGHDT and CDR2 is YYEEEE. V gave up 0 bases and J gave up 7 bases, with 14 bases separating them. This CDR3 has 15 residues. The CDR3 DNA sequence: TGTGCCAGCAGCTTGGCCACGGGGGTTTCGAACACCATATATTTT. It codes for CASSLATGVSNTIYF.

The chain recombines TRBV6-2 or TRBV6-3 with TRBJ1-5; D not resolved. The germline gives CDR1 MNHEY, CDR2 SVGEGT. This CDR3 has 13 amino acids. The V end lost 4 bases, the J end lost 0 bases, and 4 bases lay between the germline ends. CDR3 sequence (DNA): TGTGCCAGCAGTTTCTATAGCAATCAGCCCCAGCATTTT. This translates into CASSFYSNQPQHF.

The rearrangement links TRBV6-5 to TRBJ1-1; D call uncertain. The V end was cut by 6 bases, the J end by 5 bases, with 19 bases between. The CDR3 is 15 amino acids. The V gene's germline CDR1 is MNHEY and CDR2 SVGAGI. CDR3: CASRGSGSTLTEAFF. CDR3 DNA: TGTGCCAGCAGAGGGAGCGGTTCTACGTTAACTGAAGCTTTCTTT.

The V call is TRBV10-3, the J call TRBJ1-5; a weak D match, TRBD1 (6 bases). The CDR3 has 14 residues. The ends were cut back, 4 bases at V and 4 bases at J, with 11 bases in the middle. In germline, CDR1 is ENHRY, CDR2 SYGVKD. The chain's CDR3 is CAISAGQQNQPQHF. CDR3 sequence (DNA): TGTGCCATCAGTGCAGGACAGCAGAATCAGCCCCAGCATTTT.

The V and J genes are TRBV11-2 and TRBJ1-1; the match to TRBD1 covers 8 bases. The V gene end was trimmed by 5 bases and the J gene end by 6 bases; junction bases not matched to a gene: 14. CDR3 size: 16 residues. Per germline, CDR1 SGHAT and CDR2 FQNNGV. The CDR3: CASSLTFTGGASEAFF. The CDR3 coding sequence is TGTGCCAGCAGCCTCACATTTACAGGGGGGGCCTCTGAAGCTTTCTTT.

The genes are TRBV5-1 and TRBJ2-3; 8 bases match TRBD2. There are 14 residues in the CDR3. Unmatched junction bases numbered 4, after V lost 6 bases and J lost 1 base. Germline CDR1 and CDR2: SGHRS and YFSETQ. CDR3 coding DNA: TGCGCCAGCAAGCCGGGACTAGGCACAGATACGCAGTATTTT. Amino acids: CASKPGLGTDTQYF.

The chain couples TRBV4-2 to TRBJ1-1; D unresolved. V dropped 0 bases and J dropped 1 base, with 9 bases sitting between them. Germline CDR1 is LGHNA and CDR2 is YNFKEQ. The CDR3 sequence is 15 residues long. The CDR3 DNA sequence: TGTGCCAGCAGCCAAGAGCCGGGGAGGAACACTGAAGCTTTCTTT. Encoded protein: CASSQEPGRNTEAFF.

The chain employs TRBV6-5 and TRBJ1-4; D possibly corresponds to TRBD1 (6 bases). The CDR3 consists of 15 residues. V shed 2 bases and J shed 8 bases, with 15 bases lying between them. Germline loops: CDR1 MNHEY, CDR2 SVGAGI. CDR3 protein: CASSYRPDRREKLFF. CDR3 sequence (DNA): TGTGCCAGCAGTTACAGGCCGGACAGAAGGGAAAAACTGTTTTTT.

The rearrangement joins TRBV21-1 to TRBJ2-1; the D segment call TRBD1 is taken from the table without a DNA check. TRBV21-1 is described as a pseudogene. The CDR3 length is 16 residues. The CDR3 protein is CASSKVGAGGLIEQFF. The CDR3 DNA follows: TGTGCCAGCAGCAAAGTGGGAGCAGGGGGCTTGATTGAACAGTTCTTC.

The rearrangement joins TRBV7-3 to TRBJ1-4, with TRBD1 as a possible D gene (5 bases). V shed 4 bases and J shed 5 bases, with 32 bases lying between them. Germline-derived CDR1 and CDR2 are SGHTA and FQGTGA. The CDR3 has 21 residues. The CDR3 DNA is TGTGCCAGCAGCTACACTTTCCCGACAGCGAGCCAAACTTACCCAAATGAAAAACTGTTTTTT. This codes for CASSYTFPTASQTYPNEKLFF. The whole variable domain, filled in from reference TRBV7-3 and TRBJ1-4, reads GAGVSQTPSNKVTEKGKYVELRCDPISGHTALYWYRQSLGQGPEFLIYFQGTGAADDSGLPNDRFFAVRPEGSVSTLKIQRTERGDSAVYLCASSYTFPTASQTYPNEKLFFGSGTQLSVL.

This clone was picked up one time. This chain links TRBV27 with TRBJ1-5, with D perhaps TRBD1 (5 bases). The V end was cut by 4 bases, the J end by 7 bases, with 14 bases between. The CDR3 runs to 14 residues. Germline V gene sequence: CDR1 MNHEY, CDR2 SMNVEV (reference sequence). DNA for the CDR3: TGTGCCAGCAGTTCCTGGGGCAACATCCAGCCCCAGCATTTT. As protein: CASSSWGNIQPQHF.

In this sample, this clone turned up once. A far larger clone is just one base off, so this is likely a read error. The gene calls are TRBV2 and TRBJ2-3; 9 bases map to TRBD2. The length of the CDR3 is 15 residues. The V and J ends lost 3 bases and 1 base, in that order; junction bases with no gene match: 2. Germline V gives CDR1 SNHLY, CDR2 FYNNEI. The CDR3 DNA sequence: TGTGCCAGCAGTGAGCCTAGCGGGGGCACAGATACGCAGTATTTT. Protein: CASSEPSGGTDTQYF.

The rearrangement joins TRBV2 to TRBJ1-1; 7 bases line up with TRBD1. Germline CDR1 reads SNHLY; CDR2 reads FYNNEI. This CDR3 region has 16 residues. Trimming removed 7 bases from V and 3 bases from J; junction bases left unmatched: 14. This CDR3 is CASTENVGTEHTEAFF. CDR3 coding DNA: TGTGCCAGCACCGAAAACGTCGGGACAGAGCACACTGAAGCTTTCTTT.

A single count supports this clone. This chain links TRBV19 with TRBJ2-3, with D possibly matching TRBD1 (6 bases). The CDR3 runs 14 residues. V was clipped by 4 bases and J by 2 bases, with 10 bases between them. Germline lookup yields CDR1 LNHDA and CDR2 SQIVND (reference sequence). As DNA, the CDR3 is TGTGCCAGTAGTACCGGACAGAACACAGATACGCAGTATTTT. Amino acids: CASSTGQNTDTQYF.

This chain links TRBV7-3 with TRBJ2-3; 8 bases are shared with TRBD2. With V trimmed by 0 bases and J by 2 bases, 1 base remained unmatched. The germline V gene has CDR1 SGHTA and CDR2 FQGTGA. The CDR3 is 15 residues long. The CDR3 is CASSLTGGATDTQYF. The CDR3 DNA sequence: TGTGCCAGCAGCTTAACCGGGGGGGCCACAGATACGCAGTATTTT.

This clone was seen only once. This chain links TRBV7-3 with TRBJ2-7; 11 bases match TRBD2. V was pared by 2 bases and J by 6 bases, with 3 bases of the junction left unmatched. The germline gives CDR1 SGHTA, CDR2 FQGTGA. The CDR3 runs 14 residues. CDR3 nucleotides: TGTGCCAGCAGCTTAGGACTAGCGGGTTCCGAGCAGTACTTC. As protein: CASSLGLAGSEQYF.

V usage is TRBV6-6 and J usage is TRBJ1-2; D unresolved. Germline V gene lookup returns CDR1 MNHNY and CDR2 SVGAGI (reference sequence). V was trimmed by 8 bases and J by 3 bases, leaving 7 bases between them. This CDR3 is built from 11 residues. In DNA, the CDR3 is TGTGCCAGCCTAACCTACTATGGCTACACCTTC. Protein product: CASLTYYGYTF.